This entry lists 16 T cell receptor beta chains sequenced from one sample in a study of shared clonotypes between healthy human individuals. Produced via immunoSEQ multiplex PCR; TCRdb's table is partial and in-frame only. The top ten clones hold about 0.41% of a sample with 2 million to 2.5 million clones, less than 95% of them seen once. Sequenced material: naive CD4+ T cells from PBMCs. Subset noted: CD45RA+ positively selected. These receptor sequences come from a man aged 18-30 years in good health. Some clones in this sample may be carry-over from other donors' samples.

The chain has TRBV7-8 and TRBJ2-3, with D maybe TRBD2 (5 bases). Trimming shortened V by 5 bases and J by 0 bases, and 15 bases separated the two germline ends. Germline loops: CDR1 SGHVS, CDR2 FQNEAQ. This CDR3 region has 16 residues. This chain's CDR3 is CASSQRRRTSTDTQYF. As DNA, the CDR3 is TGTGCCAGCAGCCAACGTAGGCGGACTAGCACAGATACGCAGTATTTT.

CDR3: CASSLVPEEKLFF. The DNA of the CDR3 is TGTGCCAGCAGCTTAGTCCCCGAGGAAAAACTGTTTTTT. The rearrangement uses TRBV5-5 and TRBJ1-4; no clear D gene. Germline CDR1 is SGHKS and CDR2 is YYEKEE (reference sequence). Trimming took off 2 bases at V and 8 bases at J, with 10 bases between the two ends. The CDR3 totals 13 residues.

V gene TRBV9 combines with J gene TRBJ2-1, with 8 bases aligning to TRBD2. This CDR3 is 16 amino acids long. After removal of 3 bases from V and 0 bases from J, the junction contained 5 bases not matched to a gene. The germline V gene has CDR1 SGDLS and CDR2 YYNGEE. The CDR3 reads CASSGQSGSSYNEQFF. The DNA of the CDR3 is TGTGCCAGCAGCGGACAAAGCGGGAGCTCCTACAATGAGCAGTTCTTC.

J is TRBJ2-3 and V is TRBV6-5; D is unresolved. Looked up from germline, CDR1 is MNHEY and CDR2 is SVGAGI. The germline V and J ends were trimmed by 8 bases and 3 bases, with 6 bases remaining between them. This CDR3 is built from 11 residues. CDR3 sequence (DNA): TGTGCCAGCGGATTAACAGATACGCAGTATTTT. Protein product: CASGLTDTQYF.

This CDR3 is CASSVELQGGNEQFF. The CDR3 DNA is TGTGCCAGCAGCGTAGAGTTACAGGGGGGTAATGAGCAGTTCTTC. This sequence joins TRBV9 and TRBJ2-1, with 8 positions matching TRBD1. CDR1 SGDLS and CDR2 YYNGEE come from the germline V gene. V was clipped by 0 bases and J by 7 bases; unmatched bases: 6. The CDR3 runs 15 residues. The whole variable domain, remainder taken from reference TRBV9 and TRBJ2-1, is DSGVTQTPKHLITATGQRVTLRCSPRSGDLSVYWYQQSLDQGLQFLIQYYNGEERAKGNILERFSAQQFPDLHSELNLSSLELGDSALYFCASSVELQGGNEQFFGPGTRLTVL.

Of note for this clone: Other DNA sequences in this sample translate to the same CDR3. The chain recombines TRBV5-1 with TRBJ1-5; D remains ambiguous. Trimming left V 0 bases short and J 1 base short, with 8 bases between. The CDR3 contains 15 residues. Germline CDR1 SGHRS, CDR2 YFSETQ. The CDR3 DNA is TGCGCCAGCAGCTTGGAGGGAAACAGCAATCAGCCCCAGCATTTT. Amino acid sequence: CASSLEGNSNQPQHF.

The chain is built from TRBV5-5 and TRBJ1-5; 9 nucleotides match TRBD1. This CDR3 is built from 13 residues. Germline CDR1 and CDR2: SGHKS and YYEKEE (reference sequence). V gave up 5 bases and J gave up 10 bases; unmatched junction bases: 7. DNA of the CDR3: TGTGCCAGCAGTTGGGACAGGGAAGATCCCCAGCATTTT. Protein product: CASSWDREDPQHF.

This chain uses TRBV19 with TRBJ2-7, with TRBD2 matching over 12 bases. Germline values: CDR1 LNHDA, CDR2 SQIVND (reference sequence). This CDR3 comprises 15 residues. The V gene end was trimmed by 2 bases and the J gene end by 7 bases; junction bases not matched to a gene: 6. CDR3 nucleotide sequence: TGTGCCAGTAGTATATGGGGACTAGCGGGTCCGGAGCAGTACTTC. Its translation is CASSIWGLAGPEQYF.

The chain has TRBV29-1 and TRBJ1-5; D is perhaps TRBD1 (6 bases). The V gene's germline CDR1 is SQVTM and CDR2 ANQGSEA. This CDR3 contains 13 residues. V was trimmed by 4 bases and J by 6 bases, leaving 13 bases between them. CDR3 sequence reads: CSVVGGRGQPQHF. The CDR3 coding sequence is TGCAGCGTTGTGGGGGGGCGCGGTCAGCCCCAGCATTTT.

The chain is built from TRBV5-4 and TRBJ2-5, with D possibly TRBD1 on 6 matching bases. V dropped 6 bases and J dropped 4 bases, with 16 bases sitting between them. The V gene's germline CDR1 is SGHNT and CDR2 YYREEE (reference sequence). This CDR3 comprises 14 residues. The CDR3 nucleotides are TGTGCCAGCAAGGGAATTGGGACACGAGAGACCCAGTACTTC. Translation: CASKGIGTRETQYF.

The chain employs TRBV18 and TRBJ1-5; 9 nucleotides match TRBD1. Trimming took 6 bases from V and 5 from J; bases not matched to a gene: 5. The CDR3 is made up of 14 amino acids. The germline V gene has CDR1 KGHSH and CDR2 LQKENI. The CDR3 is CASSRTGVDQPQHF. CDR3 in DNA: TGTGCCAGCTCGCGGACAGGGGTGGATCAGCCCCAGCATTTT. The complete variable domain, with remaining parts taken from reference TRBV18 and TRBJ1-5, reads NAGVMQNPRHLVRRRGQEARLRCSPMKGHSHVYWYRQLPEEGLKFMVYLQKENIIDESGMPKERFSAEFPKEGPSILRIQQVVRGDSAAYFCASSRTGVDQPQHFGDGTRLSIL.

Comment on this clone: One end of the junction does not line up with germline, which may come from a read error. The chain has TRBV6-5 and TRBJ2-3, with D possibly being TRBD2 (5 bases). The CDR3 is made up of 13 amino acids. The germline V gene encodes CDR1 MNHEY and CDR2 SVGAGI. Here the CDR3 DNA reads TGTGCCAGCAGTAACTCGCGGGTTGATACGCAGTATTTT. Encoded protein: CASSNSRVDTQYF.

V and J are TRBV4-2 and TRBJ1-5, with D maybe TRBD1 (5 bases). The germline CDR1 and CDR2 sequences are LGHNA and YNFKEQ. The V and J ends lost 1 base and 2 bases respectively, with 9 bases between them. This CDR3 has 15 residues. CDR3 sequence: CASSQVGRGNQPQHF. The CDR3 DNA sequence: TGTGCCAGCAGCCAAGTAGGCAGGGGCAATCAGCCCCAGCATTTT.

The chain links TRBV5-1 to TRBJ1-2; D is uncertain. This CDR3 spans 13 amino acids. Germline V gene lookup returns CDR1 SGHRS and CDR2 YFSETQ. Trimming left V 4 bases short and J 0 bases short, with 7 bases between. The CDR3 bases are TGCGCCAGCAGCGGTGACCCTAACTATGGCTACACCTTC. It translates to CASSGDPNYGYTF.

The chain links TRBV5-1 to TRBJ1-1, with TRBD1 as a possible D gene (6 bases). This CDR3 is 13 amino acids long. Trimming removed 7 bases from V and 4 bases from J, with 14 bases in between. CDR1 SGHRS and CDR2 YFSETQ come from the germline V gene. The CDR3 DNA sequence: TGCGCCAGCCGGGACACCGCGGTCACTGAAGCTTTCTTT. The encoded protein is CASRDTAVTEAFF.

This sequence joins TRBV13 and TRBJ2-4; no reliable D call. The CDR3 spans 17 residues. V dropped 2 bases and J dropped 2 bases, with 16 bases sitting between them. Germline values: CDR1 PRHDT, CDR2 FYEKMQ (reference sequence). The CDR3 sequence: CASSLLDIWASKNIQYF. In DNA, the CDR3 is TGTGCCAGCAGCTTATTAGATATTTGGGCATCCAAAAACATTCAGTACTTC.